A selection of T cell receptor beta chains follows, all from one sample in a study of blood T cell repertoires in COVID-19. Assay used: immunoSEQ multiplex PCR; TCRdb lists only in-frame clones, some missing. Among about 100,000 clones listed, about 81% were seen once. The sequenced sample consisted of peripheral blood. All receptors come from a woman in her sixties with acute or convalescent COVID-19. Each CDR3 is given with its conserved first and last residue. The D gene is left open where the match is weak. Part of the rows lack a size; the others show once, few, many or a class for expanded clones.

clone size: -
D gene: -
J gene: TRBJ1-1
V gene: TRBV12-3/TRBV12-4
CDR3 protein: CASSFGLNTEAFF
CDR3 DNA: TGTGCCAGCAGTTTCGGACTTAACACTGAAGCTTTCTTT

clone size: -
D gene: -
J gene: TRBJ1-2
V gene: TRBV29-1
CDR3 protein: CSVEDSGYTF
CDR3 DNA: TGCAGCGTTGAAGATAGCGGCTACACCTTC

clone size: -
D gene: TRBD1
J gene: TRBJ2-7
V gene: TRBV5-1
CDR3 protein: CASSFDRGNPGGEQYF
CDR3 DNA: TGCGCCAGCAGCTTCGACAGGGGGAACCCCGGGGGTGAGCAGTACTTC

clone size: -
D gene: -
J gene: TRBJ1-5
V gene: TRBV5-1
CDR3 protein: CASEISTAAQPQHF
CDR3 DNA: TGCGCCAGCGAAATTTCGACAGCAGCTCAGCCCCAGCATTTT

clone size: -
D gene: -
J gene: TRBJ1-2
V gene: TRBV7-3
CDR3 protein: CASSLIQGQGYTF
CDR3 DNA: TGTGCCAGCAGCCTTATTCAGGGTCAGGGCTACACCTTC

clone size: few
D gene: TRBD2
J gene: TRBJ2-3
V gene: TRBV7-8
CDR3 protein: CASSLAFSGGAEADTQYF
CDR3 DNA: TGTGCCAGCAGCTTAGCGTTCAGCGGGGGGGCCGAGGCAGATACGCAGTATTTT

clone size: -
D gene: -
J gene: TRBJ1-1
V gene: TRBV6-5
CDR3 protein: CASSYSGHSNTEAFF
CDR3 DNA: TGTGCCAGCAGTTACTCAGGACACTCGAACACTGAAGCTTTCTTT

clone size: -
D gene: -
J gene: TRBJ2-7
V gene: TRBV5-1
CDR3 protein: CASRLRGGGYEQYF
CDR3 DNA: TGCGCCAGCAGACTCAGGGGTGGGGGCTACGAGCAGTACTTC

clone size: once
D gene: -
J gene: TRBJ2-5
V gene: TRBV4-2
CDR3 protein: CASSQNSGTLETQYF
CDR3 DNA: TGTGCCAGCAGCCAAAACTCCGGGACTTTAGAGACCCAGTACTTC

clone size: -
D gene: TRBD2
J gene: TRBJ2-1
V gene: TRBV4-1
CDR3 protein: CASTTLAGDSYNEQFF
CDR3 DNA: TGCGCCAGCACCACTTTAGCGGGGGACTCCTACAATGAGCAGTTCTTC

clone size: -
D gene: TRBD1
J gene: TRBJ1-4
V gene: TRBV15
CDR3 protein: CATSRVKGANEKLFF
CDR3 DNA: TGTGCCACCAGCAGAGTCAAGGGGGCGAACGAAAAACTGTTTTTT

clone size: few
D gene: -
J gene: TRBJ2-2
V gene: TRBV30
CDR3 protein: CAWSVQNTGELFF
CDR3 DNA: TGTGCCTGGAGTGTACAGAACACCGGGGAGCTGTTTTTT

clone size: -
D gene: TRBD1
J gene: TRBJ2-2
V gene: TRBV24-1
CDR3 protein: CATKGQGGGELFF
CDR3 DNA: TGTGCCACCAAGGGACAGGGAGGTGGGGAGCTGTTTTTT

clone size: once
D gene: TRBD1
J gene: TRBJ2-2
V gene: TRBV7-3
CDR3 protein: CASSLMGQEELFF
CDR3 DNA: TGTGCCAGCAGCTTAATGGGACAGGAGGAGCTGTTTTTT

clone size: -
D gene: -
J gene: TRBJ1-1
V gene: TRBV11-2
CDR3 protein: CASSRGRAETEAFF
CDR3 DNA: TGTGCCAGCAGCCGTGGGCGGGCGGAGACTGAAGCTTTCTTT